The 20 T cell receptor beta chains presented below share a single source sample, sequenced in a study of shared clonotypes between healthy human individuals. This table comes from immunoSEQ multiplex PCR, and its TCRdb copy is limited to in-frame clones, with some not included. The sample records some 630,000 clones, around 72% being singletons. Sequenced input: memory CD4+ T cells sorted from blood. The subset is: CD45RA-negative fraction. The receptor source for this set is a woman in her thirties in good health.

About this clone itself: The sample contains more than one DNA sequence encoding this CDR3. This chain uses TRBV28 with TRBJ1-4; tentatively, D is TRBD1 (5 bases). The V gene lost 3 bases and the J gene lost 2 bases, with 7 bases spanning the gap. Germline lookup yields CDR1 MDHEN and CDR2 SYDVKM. CDR3 length: 14 amino acids. DNA for the CDR3: TGTGCCAGCAGTTTTGGGGGGACTAATGAAAAACTGTTTTTT. It yields the protein CASSFGGTNEKLFF.

The chain joins TRBV21-1 to TRBJ2-7; TRBD2 reflects the table's D call only, with no check against the DNA. TRBV21-1 is a pseudogene segment. The CDR3 totals 15 residues. The CDR3 reads CATWTSGRGRYEQYF. In nucleotides, the CDR3 is TGTGCCACCTGGACTAGCGGGAGAGGTAGATACGAGCAGTACTTC.

The chain recombines TRBV11-3 with TRBJ2-5, with D perhaps TRBD1 or TRBD2 (5 bases each). V was shortened by 5 bases and J by 6 bases, with 13 bases between the two germline ends. In germline, CDR1 is SGHNT, CDR2 YENEEA. The CDR3 has 13 residues. CDR3 sequence (DNA): TGTGCCAGCAGCCCAGGGACGTCCAAGACCCAGTACTTC. This gives the protein CASSPGTSKTQYF.

V usage is TRBV28 and J usage is TRBJ2-1; 9 bases match TRBD2. V trimming: 5 bases; J trimming: 9 bases; junction bases outside the gene matches: 11. The CDR3 runs 15 residues. From germline, CDR1 is MDHEN and CDR2 SYDVKM. CDR3 DNA sequence: TGTGCCAGCAGTCCCTCCCTTAGGACTAGCGTTGAGCAGTTCTTC. As protein: CASSPSLRTSVEQFF.

The chain carries TRBV19 and TRBJ2-7, with TRBD2 identical over 7 bases. The CDR3 is 17 amino acids. Germline values: CDR1 LNHDA, CDR2 SQIVND (reference sequence). V gave up 6 bases and J gave up 4 bases; unmatched junction bases: 18. The CDR3 DNA reads as TGTGCCAGTAGCCCACCTTTGGAGGCGGGAGTCAGGTACGAGCAGTACTTC. Translated, it gives CASSPPLEAGVRYEQYF.

This chain uses TRBV28 with TRBJ1-4, with TRBD1 identical over 7 bases. Germline trimming cut 5 bases from V and 0 bases from J; bases unmatched to any gene: 9. The CDR3 loop spans 17 amino acids. Germline CDR1 MDHEN, CDR2 SYDVKM. The CDR3 region is CASSLRTGSATNEKLFF. Written as DNA, the CDR3 is TGTGCCAGCAGTCTCCGGACAGGTTCCGCAACTAATGAAAAACTGTTTTTT.

The V and J genes are TRBV10-2 and TRBJ2-3; 7 bases map to TRBD2. The germline gives CDR1 WSHSY, CDR2 SAAADI. V was pared by 2 bases and J by 7 bases, with 3 bases of the junction left unmatched. This CDR3 contains 13 residues. For the CDR3, the DNA is TGCGCCAGCAGTGAGGCCAGCGGGAATACGCAGTATTTT. It is translated as CASSEASGNTQYF.

The chain joins TRBV11-1 to TRBJ2-1; D call uncertain. Trimming removed 5 bases at V and 0 bases at J, with 11 bases between. The CDR3 is 15 residues long. Germline V lookup: CDR1 SGHAT, CDR2 FQDESV (reference sequence). The chain's CDR3 is CASSPERSSYNEQFF. The CDR3 DNA reads TGTGCCAGCAGCCCCGAGCGTAGCTCCTACAATGAGCAGTTCTTC.

This clone was counted a single time. The chain combines TRBV13 with TRBJ1-2; the D gene is possibly TRBD1 (6 bases). In germline, CDR1 is PRHDT, CDR2 FYEKMQ (reference sequence). The V end lost 3 bases, the J end lost 7 bases, and 12 bases lay between the germline ends. The CDR3 length is 13 residues. The CDR3, as DNA: TGTGCCAGCAGCTTTTCATGGGGGGCTGGCTACACCTTC. Protein product: CASSFSWGAGYTF. The variable domain in full, with the rest retrieved from reference TRBV13 and TRBJ1-2, is AAGVIQSPRHLIKEKRETATLKCYPIPRHDTVYWYQQGPGQDPQFLISFYEKMQSDKGSIPDRFSAQQFSDYHSELNMSSLELGDSALYFCASSFSWGAGYTFGSGTRLTVV.

This chain links TRBV6-5 with TRBJ1-4; D gene uncertain. V lost 4 bases, J lost 0 bases, and 9 bases lay in between. Germline CDR1 MNHEY, CDR2 SVGAGI. CDR3 length equals 15 residues. The CDR3 loop reads CASSLNTATNEKLFF. The CDR3 region has the DNA TGTGCCAGCAGTTTAAACACTGCAACTAATGAAAAACTGTTTTTT.

The chain links TRBV9 to TRBJ2-1; 10 bases are a match to TRBD2. The trim removed 6 bases at V and 3 bases at J, leaving 6 bases unmatched. The germline V gene has CDR1 SGDLS and CDR2 YYNGEE. This CDR3 is built from 15 residues. CDR3 in DNA: TGTGCCAGCACCAGGCTAGCGGGAGACTACAATGAGCAGTTCTTC. This gives the protein CASTRLAGDYNEQFF. Combining the CDR3 with reference TRBV9 and TRBJ2-1 gives the whole variable domain DSGVTQTPKHLITATGQRVTLRCSPRSGDLSVYWYQQSLDQGLQFLIQYYNGEERAKGNILERFSAQQFPDLHSELNLSSLELGDSALYFCASTRLAGDYNEQFFGPGTRLTVL.

This chain uses TRBV27 with TRBJ2-7; D possibly corresponds to TRBD2 (6 bases). Trimming pared 6 bases from V and 5 bases from J, leaving 17 bases between. The V gene's germline CDR1 is MNHEY and CDR2 SMNVEV (reference sequence). The CDR3 covers 14 residues. The CDR3 nucleotides read TGTGCCAGCAGCCCAGCTGGAGGGATACACGAGCAGTACTTC. Protein sequence: CASSPAGGIHEQYF.

This clone showed up just once. The chain uses TRBV14 and TRBJ2-6; D not resolved. Germline assignment: CDR1 SGHDN and CDR2 FVKESK. The CDR3 covers 18 residues. V was pared by 4 bases and J by 0 bases, with 16 bases between. The CDR3 protein is CASSPMGRTNSGANVLTF. CDR3 in DNA: TGTGCCAGCAGCCCGATGGGCAGGACCAACTCTGGGGCCAACGTCCTGACTTTC.

J is TRBJ2-6 and V is TRBV5-1; tentatively, D is TRBD2 (5 bases). The CDR3 is 16 residues long. Germline values: CDR1 SGHRS, CDR2 YFSETQ. Trimming left V 4 bases short and J 3 bases short, with 14 bases between. Here the CDR3 DNA reads TGCGCCAGCAGCCGAGGACTGACCAGTGGGGCCAACGTCCTGACTTTC. Its protein is CASSRGLTSGANVLTF.

About this clone: With a far larger clone one base away, a read error is the likely cause. The rearrangement uses TRBV2 and TRBJ2-7; D call uncertain. In germline, CDR1 is SNHLY, CDR2 FYNNEI. The germline V and J ends were trimmed by 5 bases and 3 bases, with 5 bases remaining between them. The CDR3 sequence is 11 residues long. CDR3 DNA: TGTGCCAGCAGTCTCAGCTACGAGCAGTACTTC. Its translation: CASSLSYEQYF.

J is TRBJ2-3 and V is TRBV5-1; TRBD2 is a possible D gene (6 bases). The V and J ends lost 6 bases and 3 bases respectively, with 11 bases between them. Per germline, CDR1 SGHRS and CDR2 YFSETQ. This CDR3 contains 13 residues. CDR3: CASTGGETDTQYF. The CDR3 coding sequence is TGCGCCAGCACGGGCGGGGAGACAGATACGCAGTATTTT. The full variable domain, rest sourced from reference TRBV5-1 and TRBJ2-3, is KAGVTQTPRYLIKTRGQQVTLSCSPISGHRSVSWYQQTPGQGLQFLFEYFSETQRNKGNFPGRFSGRQFSNSRSEMNVSTLELGDSALYLCASTGGETDTQYFGPGTRLTVL.

CDR3 bases: TGCAGCGTTGAAACGGGCAGTAACACCGGGGAGCTGTTTTTT. Its protein is CSVETGSNTGELFF. This rearrangement joins TRBV29-1 to TRBJ2-2; no firm D call. This CDR3 spans 14 amino acids. Germline-derived CDR1 and CDR2 are SQVTM and ANQGSEA. The V gene lost 2 bases and the J gene lost 2 bases, with 9 bases spanning the gap.

The chain carries TRBV7-7 and TRBJ2-5; D is unresolved. With 5 bases removed from V and 4 bases from J, the gap between germline ends came to 17 bases. CDR1 and CDR2 (germline): SSHAT, FNYEAQ (reference sequence). The CDR3 extends over 15 amino acids. In nucleotides, the CDR3 is TGTGCCAGCAGCCCTACCCCGGCGGTCATAGAGACCCAGTACTTC. It encodes CASSPTPAVIETQYF.

Here the CDR3 reads CAISESLGGGQYF. The CDR3 DNA reads TGTGCCATCAGTGAGTCGTTGGGGGGCGGGCAGTACTTC. The genes are TRBV10-3 and TRBJ2-7; either TRBD1 or TRBD2 may fit D (6 bases each). This CDR3 comprises 13 residues. Between the trimmed V and J ends, which lost 0 bases and 9 bases, there was a span of 12 bases. Germline V gene data show CDR1 as ENHRY and CDR2 as SYGVKD.

The chain recombines TRBV7-8 with TRBJ2-3; D not resolved. CDR1 SGHVS and CDR2 FQNEAQ come from the germline V gene. The CDR3 sequence is 12 residues long. Deletions cut 1 base from V and 6 bases from J, with 5 bases between. The CDR3 sequence is CASSLVVDTQYF. CDR3 nucleotide sequence: TGTGCCAGCAGCTTAGTAGTGGATACGCAGTATTTT.